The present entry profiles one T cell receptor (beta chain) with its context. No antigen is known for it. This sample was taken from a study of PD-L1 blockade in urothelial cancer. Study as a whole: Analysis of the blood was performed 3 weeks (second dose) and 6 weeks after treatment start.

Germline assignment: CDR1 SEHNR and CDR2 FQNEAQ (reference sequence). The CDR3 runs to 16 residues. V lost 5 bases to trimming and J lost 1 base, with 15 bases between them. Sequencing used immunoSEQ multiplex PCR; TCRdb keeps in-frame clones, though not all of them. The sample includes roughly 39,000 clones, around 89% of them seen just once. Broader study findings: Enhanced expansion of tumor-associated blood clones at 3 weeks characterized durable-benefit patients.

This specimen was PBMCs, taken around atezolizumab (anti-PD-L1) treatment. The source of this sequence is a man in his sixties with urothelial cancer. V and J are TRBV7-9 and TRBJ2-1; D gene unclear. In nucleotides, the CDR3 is TGTGCCAGCAGCCGGCTTCCGGGTTCATCCTACAATGAGCAGTTCTTC. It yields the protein CASSRLPGSSYNEQFF.